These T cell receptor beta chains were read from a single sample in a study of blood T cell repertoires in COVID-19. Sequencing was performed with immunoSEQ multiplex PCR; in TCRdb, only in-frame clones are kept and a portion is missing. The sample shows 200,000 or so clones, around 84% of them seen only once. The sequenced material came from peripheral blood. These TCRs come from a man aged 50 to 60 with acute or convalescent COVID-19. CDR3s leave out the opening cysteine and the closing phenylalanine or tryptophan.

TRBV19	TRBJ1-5	ASSKGQRNGLRPQH
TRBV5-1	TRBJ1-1	ASSGGTNTEAF
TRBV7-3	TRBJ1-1	ASSLLTRASRTEAF
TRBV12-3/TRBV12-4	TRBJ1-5	ASTLRGHQPQH
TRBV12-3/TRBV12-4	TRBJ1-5	ASRRNNQPQH
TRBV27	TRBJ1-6	ASSLDTGFNSPLH
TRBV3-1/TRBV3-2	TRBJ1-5	ASSQDMYGGYQPQH
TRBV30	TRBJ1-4	AWSGLGTGGRKLF
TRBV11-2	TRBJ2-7	ASSHRGLAGGFSYEQY
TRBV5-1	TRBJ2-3	ASSLAYPGTDTQY
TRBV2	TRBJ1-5	ASRQGASQPQH
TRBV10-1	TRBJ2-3	ASSETLAGSLYTQY
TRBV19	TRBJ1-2	ASSILSRELLERGYT
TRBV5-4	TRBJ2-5	ASSLRTAEETQY
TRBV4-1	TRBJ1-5	ASSQGRGLGNQPQH
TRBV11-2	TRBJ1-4	ASSLVRGPDEKLF
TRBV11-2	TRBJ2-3	ASSLSVTDTQY